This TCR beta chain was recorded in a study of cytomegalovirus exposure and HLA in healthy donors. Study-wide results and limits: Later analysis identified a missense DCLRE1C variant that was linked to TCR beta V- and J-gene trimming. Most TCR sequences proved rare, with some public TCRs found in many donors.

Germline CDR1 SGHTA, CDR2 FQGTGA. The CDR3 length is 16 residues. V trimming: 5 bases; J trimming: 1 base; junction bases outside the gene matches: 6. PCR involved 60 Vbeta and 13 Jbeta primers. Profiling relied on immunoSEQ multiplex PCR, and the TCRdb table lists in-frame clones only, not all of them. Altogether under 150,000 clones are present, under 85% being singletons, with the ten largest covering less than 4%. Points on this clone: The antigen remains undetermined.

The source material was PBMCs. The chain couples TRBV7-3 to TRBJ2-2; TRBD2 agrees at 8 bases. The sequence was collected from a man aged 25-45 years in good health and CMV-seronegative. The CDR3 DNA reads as TGTGCCAGCAGCCCCCCCAGCGGGGGGAACACCGGGGAGCTGTTTTTT. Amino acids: CASSPPSGGNTGELFF.